What follows are 14 T cell receptor beta chains derived from one specimen sequenced in a study of blood T cell repertoires in COVID-19. Profiling relied on immunoSEQ multiplex PCR, and the TCRdb table lists in-frame clones only, not all of them. The data contain 190,000 or so clones, about 90% of them seen just once; the ten biggest clones take up 0.7% to 0.85%. The sample consisted of peripheral blood. These receptors came from a woman in her sixties or seventies with acute or convalescent COVID-19.

The gene calls are TRBV5-6 and TRBJ1-2; 11 positions agree with TRBD1. CDR3 length: 15 residues. With 4 bases clipped from V and 6 bases from J, the junction kept 8 bases outside the gene matches. In germline, CDR1 is SGHDT, CDR2 YYEEEE. The CDR3 loop reads CASSLSGTGGNGYTF. CDR3 sequence (DNA): TGTGCCAGCAGCCTTTCCGGGACAGGGGGTAATGGCTACACCTTC.

The rearrangement joins TRBV3-1 (or the pseudogene TRBV3-2) to TRBJ2-7; 8 bases match TRBD2. V shed 1 base, J shed 3 bases, and the junction held 8 bases outside the gene matches. The CDR3 is made up of 16 amino acids. Germline V lookup: CDR1 LGHDT, CDR2 YNNKEL (reference sequence). In DNA, the CDR3 is TGTGCCAGCAGCCAAGGAGGCGGGGGGTCCTACTACGAGCAGTACTTC. The encoded protein is CASSQGGGGSYYEQYF.

J is TRBJ1-2 and V is TRBV11-3; TRBD1 might be the D (5 bases). This CDR3 contains 12 residues. CDR1 and CDR2 (germline): SGHNT, YENEEA. V was cut by 4 bases and J by 6 bases, with 9 bases left in between. The CDR3 coding sequence is TGTGCCAGCAGCTGGTCAGGGAATGGCTACACCTTC. Protein sequence: CASSWSGNGYTF.

The V call is TRBV7-9, the J call TRBJ1-2, with D unclear. Trimming shortened V by 2 bases and J by 13 bases, and 11 bases separated the two germline ends. CDR1 is SEHNR, CDR2 FQNEAQ, per germline (reference sequence). CDR3 length: 11 amino acids. The CDR3 DNA is TGTGCCAGCAGCTTAAGTGGGGAGGCCACCTTC. Translated: CASSLSGEATF.

The V gene is TRBV5-1, the J gene TRBJ1-2, with D uncertain. This CDR3 spans 15 amino acids. V lost 2 bases, J lost 5 bases, and 16 bases lay in between. Germline CDR1 and CDR2: SGHRS and YFSETQ. As DNA, the CDR3 is TGCGCCAGCAGCTTAGAAACGGGGATGGGGTATGGCTACACCTTC. Protein: CASSLETGMGYGYTF.

This sequence joins TRBV4-3 and TRBJ1-1, with D perhaps TRBD1 (6 bases). Germline values: CDR1 LGHNA, CDR2 YSLEER. This CDR3 has 16 amino acids. Trimming took off 1 base at V and 4 bases at J, with 16 bases between the two ends. CDR3 coding DNA: TGCGCCAGCAGCCAAGGGGGGACAAAGGGGCCCACTGAAGCTTTCTTT. Its protein is CASSQGGTKGPTEAFF.

V and J are TRBV20-1 and TRBJ2-7; possibly TRBD1 for D (5 bases). The germline V gene encodes CDR1 DFQATT and CDR2 SNEGSKA (reference sequence). The CDR3 totals 11 residues. The V and J ends lost 6 bases and 4 bases respectively, with 10 bases between them. The CDR3, as DNA: TGCAGTGCCGATCAGGGTTACGAGCAGTACTTC. This encodes CSADQGYEQYF.

CDR3 loop: CATSRGGGIKNIQYF. The DNA of the CDR3 is TGTGCCACCAGCAGGGGCGGAGGGATTAAAAACATTCAGTACTTC. This sequence joins TRBV15 and TRBJ2-4; D possibly corresponds to TRBD2 (6 bases). CDR1 LNHNV and CDR2 YYDKDF come from the germline V gene (reference sequence). V was cut by 3 bases and J by 4 bases, with 13 bases left in between. The CDR3 sequence is 15 residues long. The full variable domain, in which reference TRBV15 and TRBJ2-4 provide the parts outside the CDR3, is DAMVIQNPRYQVTQFGKPVTLSCSQTLNHNVMYWYQQKSSQAPKLLFHYYDKDFNNEADTPDNFQSRRPNTSFCFLDIRSPGLGDTAMYLCATSRGGGIKNIQYFGAGTRLSVL.

The chain links TRBV28 to TRBJ1-2, with TRBD1 matching 7 bases. The CDR3 consists of 15 residues. Germline loops: CDR1 MDHEN, CDR2 SYDVKM. V trimming: 3 bases; J trimming: 3 bases; junction bases outside the gene matches: 7. The CDR3 DNA reads as TGTGCCAGCAGTTTGGGACAGCGCATTTACTATGGCTACACCTTC. Translation gives CASSLGQRIYYGYTF.

This clone was observed a single time. The gene calls are TRBV11-3 and TRBJ2-5, with D perhaps TRBD2 (5 bases). With 7 bases removed from V and 6 bases from J, the gap between germline ends came to 12 bases. Germline assignment: CDR1 SGHNT and CDR2 YENEEA. The CDR3 loop spans 12 amino acids. The CDR3 DNA reads as TGTGCCAGCACCGGAGGCTCGAAGACCCAGTACTTC. As protein: CASTGGSKTQYF.

The V gene is TRBV7-8, the J gene TRBJ2-2; 8 nucleotides agree with TRBD1. In germline, CDR1 is SGHVS, CDR2 FQNEAQ. This CDR3 is 14 amino acids long. The ends lost 3 bases at V and 6 bases at J; junction bases unmatched: 3. For the CDR3, the DNA is TGTGCCAGCAGCTTGACAGGGGAGGCCGGGGAGCTGTTTTTT. It encodes CASSLTGEAGELFF.

The chain joins TRBV11-3 to TRBJ2-1, with 16 bases lining up with TRBD2. CDR3 length: 16 amino acids. Germline values: CDR1 SGHNT, CDR2 YENEEA. J lost 8 bases, V lost 4 bases, and 5 bases had no gene match. As DNA, the CDR3 is TGTGCCAGCAGCTCCGGGACTAGCGGGAGGGCCGATGAGCAGTTCTTC. Amino acids: CASSSGTSGRADEQFF.

The genes are TRBV5-4 and TRBJ2-1, with no clear D. Germline V gene data show CDR1 as SGHNT and CDR2 as YYREEE (reference sequence). V was clipped by 0 bases and J by 4 bases, with 5 bases between them. The CDR3 covers 13 residues. CDR3 DNA sequence: TGTGCCAGCAGCTTGGGTACATACAATGAGCAGTTCTTC. Amino acid sequence: CASSLGTYNEQFF. The complete variable domain, with remaining parts taken from reference TRBV5-4 and TRBJ2-1, reads ETGVTQSPTHLIKTRGQQVTLRCSSQSGHNTVSWYQQALGQGPQFIFQYYREEENGRGNFPPRFSGLQFPNYSSELNVNALELDDSALYLCASSLGTYNEQFFGPGTRLTVL.

This clone has a single count. V gene TRBV7-2 combines with J gene TRBJ2-1; 10 nucleotides line up with TRBD2. Germline V CDR1 and CDR2: SGHTA, FQGNSA. The V gene end was trimmed by 5 bases and the J gene end by 3 bases; junction bases not matched to a gene: 4. CDR3 length: 15 amino acids. CDR3 protein: CASSVQRGGYNEQFF. CDR3 coding DNA: TGTGCCAGCAGCGTACAGCGGGGGGGCTACAATGAGCAGTTCTTC.